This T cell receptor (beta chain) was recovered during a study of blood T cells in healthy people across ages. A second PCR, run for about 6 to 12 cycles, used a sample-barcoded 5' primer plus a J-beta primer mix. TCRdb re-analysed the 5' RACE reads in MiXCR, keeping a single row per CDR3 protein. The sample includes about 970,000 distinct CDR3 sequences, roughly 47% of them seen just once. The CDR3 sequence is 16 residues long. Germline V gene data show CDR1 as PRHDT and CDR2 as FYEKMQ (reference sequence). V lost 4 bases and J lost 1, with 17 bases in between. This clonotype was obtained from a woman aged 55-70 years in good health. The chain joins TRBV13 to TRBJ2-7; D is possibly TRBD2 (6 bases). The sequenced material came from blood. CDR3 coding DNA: TGTGCCAGCAGCTCCGAGGGCGGGGTAGGGTCCTACGAGCAGTACTTC. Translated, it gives CASSSEGGVGSYEQYF. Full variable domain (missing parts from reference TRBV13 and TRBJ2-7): AAGVIQSPRHLIKEKRETATLKCYPIPRHDTVYWYQQGPGQDPQFLISFYEKMQSDKGSIPDRFSAQQFSDYHSELNMSSLELGDSALYFCASSSEGGVGSYEQYFGPGTRLTVT.